The rows below give T cell receptor beta chains drawn from one sample of a study of cytomegalovirus exposure and HLA in healthy donors. Produced via immunoSEQ multiplex PCR; TCRdb's table is partial and in-frame only. The profile shows some 130,000 clones, roughly four fifths of them singletons. The sample comprised PBMCs. These receptor sequences come from a male donor in good health and CMV-seropositive. The CDR3 runs from the conserved cysteine through the conserved F or W. The D gene is left open where the match is weak. Size is stated for part of the rows, as once, few or many counts, or as a class when the clone is expanded.

>TRBD2|TRBJ2-7|TRBV18|NA
CASSPPGRGSPEQYF
TGTGCCAGCTCACCCCCCGGGCGGGGGTCTCCCGAGCAGTACTTC
>NA|TRBJ2-2|TRBV9|few
CASSSTGQLTGELFF
TGTGCCAGCAGCTCGACAGGCCAACTCACCGGGGAGCTGTTTTTT
>NA|TRBJ1-1|TRBV30|NA
CAWSPQGANTEAFF
TGTGCCTGGAGTCCGCAAGGGGCGAACACTGAAGCTTTCTTT
>TRBD1|TRBJ2-5|TRBV27|NA
CASARMTGVQETQYF
TGTGCCAGCGCTAGAATGACAGGGGTTCAAGAGACCCAGTACTTC
>NA|TRBJ1-1|TRBV7-8|NA
CASAQGRDTEAFF
TGTGCCAGCGCACAGGGTCGGGACACTGAAGCTTTCTTT
>NA|TRBJ1-2|TRBV19|NA
CASSVYTSTEYGYTF
TGTGCCAGTAGCGTTTATACTTCGACAGAGTATGGCTACACCTTC
>TRBD2|TRBJ2-2|TRBV7-9|NA
CSSSLSGRRSTGELFF
TGTTCCAGCAGCCTCTCCGGGAGGCGGAGCACCGGGGAGCTGTTTTTT
>NA|TRBJ2-7|TRBV2|NA
CASSPPPDFSYEQYF
TGTGCCAGCAGTCCACCCCCTGATTTCTCCTACGAGCAGTACTTC
>TRBD2|TRBJ2-3|TRBV28|NA
CASSLGTSGSVTDTQYF
TGTGCCAGCAGTTTAGGGACTAGCGGGAGTGTCACAGATACGCAGTATTTT
>NA|TRBJ1-3|TRBV7-4|NA
CASPRTLAGNTIYF
TGTGCCAGTCCCAGGACATTAGCTGGAAACACCATATATTTT
>TRBD1|TRBJ2-5|TRBV4-3|NA
CASSQDAEQGVKTQYF
TGCGCCAGCAGCCAAGATGCAGAACAGGGGGTAAAGACCCAGTACTTC
>TRBD1|TRBJ2-7|TRBV11-2|NA
CASSSVSEGQGTEQYF
TGTGCCAGCAGCAGCGTTTCGGAGGGACAGGGTACCGAGCAGTACTTC
>NA|TRBJ1-2|TRBV27|NA
CASSLGLRGGGYTF
TGTGCCAGCAGTTTGGGATTGAGAGGAGGGGGCTACACCTTC
>NA|TRBJ2-7|TRBV6-5|NA
CATLGGALKDEQYF
TGTGCTACTCTGGGGGGGGCCCTCAAGGACGAGCAGTACTTC
>NA|TRBJ1-1|TRBV19|NA
CASSIGGSNTEAFF
TGTGCCAGTAGTATCGGGGGTTCGAACACTGAAGCTTTCTTT
>NA|TRBJ2-5|TRBV29-1|NA
CSVGRGQETQYF
TGCAGCGTTGGTCGGGGCCAAGAGACCCAGTACTTC
>NA|TRBJ2-7|TRBV6-1|NA
CASSEARAVYEQYF
TGTGCCAGCAGTGAAGCGCGGGCAGTCTACGAGCAGTACTTC
>NA|TRBJ2-1|TRBV19|NA
CASRADVSSYNEQFF
TGTGCCAGCAGGGCGGACGTGAGCTCCTACAATGAGCAGTTCTTC
>NA|TRBJ2-1|TRBV28|NA
CASSLGRGYNEQFF
TGTGCCAGCAGTTTGGGGCGGGGATACAATGAGCAGTTCTTC
>TRBD1|TRBJ2-7|TRBV28|NA
CASTPATGETYEQYF
TGTGCCAGCACCCCCGCCACAGGGGAGACCTACGAGCAGTACTTC
>NA|TRBJ2-7|TRBV18|NA
CASSPPAGPYEQYF
TGTGCCAGCTCTCCCCCGGCGGGGCCATACGAGCAGTACTTC
>TRBD2|TRBJ2-3|TRBV19|NA
CASSRTSATDTQYF
TGTGCCAGTAGTCGGACTAGCGCCACAGATACGCAGTATTTT
>TRBD2|TRBJ2-2|TRBV5-4|NA
CASSLDLAGDTGELFF
TGTGCCAGCAGCTTGGACCTAGCGGGGGACACCGGGGAGCTGTTTTTT
>TRBD1|TRBJ2-3|TRBV5-8|few
CASSTHRGWTDTQYF
TGTGCCAGCAGCACCCACAGGGGGTGGACAGATACGCAGTATTTT
>TRBD2|TRBJ2-3|TRBV4-2|NA
CASSLMTSGVTDTQYF
TGTGCCAGCAGCCTGATGACTAGCGGGGTCACAGATACGCAGTATTTT
>NA|TRBJ1-4|TRBV30|NA
CAWGPGEDNEKLFF
TGTGCCTGGGGGCCCGGGGAAGATAATGAAAAACTGTTTTTT
>NA|TRBJ2-7|TRBV30|NA
CASVRGYEQYF
TGTGCCTCTGTGCGGGGATACGAGCAGTACTTC
>NA|TRBJ2-3|TRBV9|once
CASSVRSGTDTQYF
TGTGCCAGCAGCGTACGGAGCGGCACAGATACGCAGTATTTT
>NA|TRBJ2-5|TRBV4-2|few
CASSQLISRDWAQETQYF
TGTGCCAGCAGCCAACTGATTTCCCGGGACTGGGCTCAAGAGACCCAGTACTTC
>NA|TRBJ1-3|TRBV21-1|NA
CASIQQTVNTIYF
TGTGCCAGCATACAACAGACAGTAAACACCATATATTTT
>TRBD1|TRBJ2-2|TRBV29-1|NA
CSATFRGLGTGELFF
TGCAGCGCTACATTCAGGGGGCTTGGCACCGGGGAGCTGTTTTTT
>TRBD2|TRBJ2-7|TRBV5-4|NA
CASSLDAGGREEQYF
TGTGCCAGCAGCTTGGACGCGGGAGGGAGGGAAGAGCAGTACTTC
>NA|TRBJ1-2|TRBV18|NA
CASSPPDRFYTF
TGTGCCAGCTCACCACCGGACAGATTCTACACCTTC
>NA|TRBJ1-1|TRBV28|NA
CATTGSGIVNTEAFF
TGTGCCACCACCGGGAGTGGGATAGTGAACACTGAAGCTTTCTTT
>NA|TRBJ2-7|TRBV5-4|NA
CASRVQGSYEQYF
TGTGCCAGCAGGGTACAGGGATCCTACGAGCAGTACTTC
>NA|TRBJ2-7|TRBV5-6|NA
CASSLDGGGRGHEQYF
TGTGCCAGCAGCTTGGATGGAGGGGGCCGGGGACACGAGCAGTACTTC
>NA|TRBJ2-5|TRBV28|NA
CASSLSPRETQYF
TGTGCCAGCAGTTTATCCCCCAGAGAGACCCAGTACTTC
>TRBD2|TRBJ2-1|TRBV11-3|NA
CASSAWPGTSGRAINEQFF
TGTGCCAGCAGCGCCTGGCCCGGGACTAGCGGGAGGGCCATAAATGAGCAGTTCTTC
>TRBD2|TRBJ2-7|TRBV2|NA
CASSGASGYEQYF
TGTGCCAGCAGTGGAGCTAGCGGCTACGAGCAGTACTTC
>NA|TRBJ2-7|TRBV7-8|NA
CASSYYGSYEQYF
TGTGCCAGCAGCTACTACGGGAGCTACGAGCAGTACTTC
>NA|TRBJ2-1|TRBV4-2|NA
CASSQDRGSANEQFF
TGTGCCAGCAGCCAAGATCGGGGTTCGGCCAATGAGCAGTTCTTC
>TRBD1|TRBJ1-2|TRBV30|once
CAWRKNRGRAYGYTF
TGTGCCTGGAGAAAAAACAGGGGGCGCGCCTATGGCTACACCTTC